These 31 T cell receptor beta chains were sequenced from one sample in a study of patients and donors after allogeneic stem cell transplantation. TCRdb used MiXCR to reprocess the RT-PCR reads, holding one entry per CDR3 protein. Of about 410,000 distinct CDR3 sequences listed, approximately 16% are singletons. The source material was blood, either unsorted or a sorted T cell fraction (not recorded which). Receptor source: a human donor who was either an allogeneic HSCT recipient or a stem cell or donor lymphocyte infusion donor (not recorded which). It is not recorded whose cells these are; they may come from a transplant donor.

This chain connects TRBV6-6 to TRBJ2-1, with TRBD1 as a possible D gene (6 bases). This CDR3 has 13 residues. Per the germline V gene, CDR1 is MNHNY and CDR2 is SVGAGI (reference sequence). V dropped 1 base and J dropped 7 bases, with 8 bases sitting between them. CDR3 sequence: CASSYWGTNEQFF. CDR3 in DNA: TGTGCCAGCAGTTACTGGGGGACAAATGAGCAGTTCTTC.

This clonotype was seen more than once but under ten times. This sequence joins TRBV18 and TRBJ1-1; 8 bases agree with TRBD1. CDR3 length equals 14 residues. Germline V lookup: CDR1 KGHSH, CDR2 LQKENI. With 5 bases clipped from V and 4 bases from J, the junction kept 6 bases outside the gene matches. DNA for the CDR3: TGTGCCAGCTCAGAGGACAGGGTTAGCACTGAAGCTTTCTTT. Translated, it gives CASSEDRVSTEAFF. The whole variable domain, remainder taken from reference TRBV18 and TRBJ1-1, is NAGVMQNPRHLVRRRGQEARLRCSPMKGHSHVYWYRQLPEEGLKFMVYLQKENIIDESGMPKERFSAEFPKEGPSILRIQQVVRGDSAAYFCASSEDRVSTEAFFGQGTRLTVV.

This clonotype has only a few counts. The chain links TRBV10-3 to TRBJ2-2; 8 bases line up with TRBD1. Trimming at V came to 6 bases and at J to 1 base, leaving 7 bases not matched to a gene. The germline CDR1 and CDR2 sequences are ENHRY and SYGVKD. The CDR3 has 16 amino acids. In DNA, the CDR3 is TGTGCCATCAGGACAGGGGTATCAAAGAACACCGGGGAGCTGTTTTTT. Translating it yields CAIRTGVSKNTGELFF.

V gene TRBV28 combines with J gene TRBJ2-1; possible D gene TRBD2, 6 bases. Trimming removed 6 bases from V and 4 bases from J, with 22 bases in between. Germline assignment: CDR1 MDHEN and CDR2 SYDVKM. The CDR3 spans 17 residues. In DNA form, the CDR3 reads TGTGCCAGCAGACCCTTGTGGCGGGAATCCGGGTACAATGAGCAGTTCTTC. Its protein is CASRPLWRESGYNEQFF.

V gene TRBV2 combines with J gene TRBJ2-6; possibly TRBD2 for D (5 bases). The CDR3 is made up of 17 amino acids. Germline V CDR1 and CDR2: SNHLY, FYNNEI. The V and J ends lost 4 bases and 0 bases respectively, with 13 bases between them. CDR3 sequence: CASSGGRGNSGANVLTF. The CDR3 region has the DNA TGTGCCAGCAGTGGTGGTAGAGGGAACTCTGGGGCCAACGTCCTGACTTTC.

The chain joins TRBV9 to TRBJ1-1; no reliable D call. CDR3 length: 14 amino acids. The V end lost 2 bases, the J end lost 4 bases, and 12 bases lay between the germline ends. Germline CDR1 and CDR2: SGDLS and YYNGEE. The CDR3 DNA sequence: TGTGCCAGCAGCGTGGGAGGGTCGGTCACTGAAGCTTTCTTT. It translates to CASSVGGSVTEAFF.

CDR3 coding DNA: TGTGCCAGCAGCTTAGCGGCTAGCGGGGGGGCTAGGGATACGCAGTATTTT. It yields the protein CASSLAASGGARDTQYF. This chain links TRBV7-2 with TRBJ2-3; 12 nucleotides line up with TRBD2. The CDR3 extends over 17 amino acids. CDR1 and CDR2 (germline): SGHTA, FQGNSA. The ends lost 0 bases at V and 6 bases at J; junction bases unmatched: 7.

This clonotype showed up many times. The chain couples TRBV3-1 to TRBJ2-1; 8 positions match TRBD1. The length of the CDR3 is 15 residues. With V trimmed by 3 bases and J by 0 bases, 1 base remained unmatched. Germline V gene sequence: CDR1 LGHDT, CDR2 YNNKEL (reference sequence). CDR3 protein: CASSHDRGSYNEQFF. The CDR3 DNA reads TGTGCCAGCAGCCATGACAGGGGCTCCTACAATGAGCAGTTCTTC.

This clonotype was counted at least ten times. The gene calls are TRBV10-3 and TRBJ2-3, with 9 bases fitting TRBD2. Germline assignment: CDR1 ENHRY and CDR2 SYGVKD. The V and J ends lost 0 bases and 5 bases, in that order; junction bases with no gene match: 9. There are 17 residues in the CDR3. CDR3 in DNA: TGTGCCATCAGTGAGTCGATGGCGGGAGGGCCGGGAGATACGCAGTATTTT. Its translation: CAISESMAGGPGDTQYF.

The rearrangement links TRBV28 to TRBJ1-3, with a weak D call TRBD1 (6 bases). CDR1 and CDR2 (germline): MDHEN, SYDVKM. Trimming removed 3 bases at V and 4 bases at J, with 13 bases between. The CDR3 covers 15 residues. The CDR3 bases are TGTGCCAGCAGTTTTATCCAGGGGCTGGGAAACACCATATATTTT. Translated, it gives CASSFIQGLGNTIYF. The full variable domain, in which reference TRBV28 and TRBJ1-3 provide the parts outside the CDR3, is DVKVTQSSRYLVKRTGEKVFLECVQDMDHENMFWYRQDPGLGLRLIYFSYDVKMKEKGDIPEGYSVSREKKERFSLILESASTNQTSMYLCASSFIQGLGNTIYFGEGSWLTVV.

The chain links TRBV7-9 to TRBJ1-1; tentative D call: TRBD1 (6 bases). The CDR3 contains 15 residues. Looked up from germline, CDR1 is SEHNR and CDR2 is FQNEAQ (reference sequence). Trimming removed 4 bases at V and 5 bases at J, with 17 bases between. Written as DNA, the CDR3 is TGTGCCAGCAGCTCCCCGAGGGGGATAGGGACTGAAGCTTTCTTT. Translated: CASSSPRGIGTEAFF.

The chain recombines TRBV3-1 with TRBJ2-5; 7 bases agree with TRBD2. CDR1 is LGHDT, CDR2 YNNKEL, per germline (reference sequence). The CDR3 loop spans 15 amino acids. V dropped 4 bases and J dropped 4; count of bases not matched to a gene: 9. The CDR3 DNA follows: TGTGCCAGCAGCCCCCGGGGAGGGGTTGCAGAGACCCAGTACTTC. Translating gives CASSPRGGVAETQYF.

The CDR3 is CAIEQQGDTQYF. Written as DNA, the CDR3 is TGTGCCATCGAACAACAGGGAGATACGCAGTATTTT. The V and J genes are TRBV28 and TRBJ2-3; TRBD1 is a possible D gene (6 bases). Germline values: CDR1 MDHEN, CDR2 SYDVKM. Trimming cost V 10 bases and J 5 bases, with 13 bases left between them. The CDR3 has 12 residues.

The table lists this clonotype with a few counts. This chain uses TRBV7-3 with TRBJ2-1; 8 positions match TRBD2. Per germline, CDR1 SGHTA and CDR2 FQGTGA. The J segment lost 7 bases and the V segment lost 2 bases, leaving 4 bases of the junction unmatched. The length of the CDR3 is 14 residues. The CDR3 sequence is CASSLGGGGNEQFF. For the CDR3, the DNA is TGTGCCAGCAGCTTAGGCGGCGGGGGGAATGAGCAGTTCTTC. The full variable domain, its missing parts supplied by reference TRBV7-3 and TRBJ2-1, is GAGVSQTPSNKVTEKGKYVELRCDPISGHTALYWYRQSLGQGPEFLIYFQGTGAADDSGLPNDRFFAVRPEGSVSTLKIQRTERGDSAVYLCASSLGGGGNEQFFGPGTRLTVL.

The V and J genes are TRBV19 and TRBJ1-5; TRBD1 might be the D (6 bases). The CDR3 is 14 residues long. The germline V and J ends were trimmed by 3 bases and 6 bases, with 12 bases remaining between them. Germline assignment: CDR1 LNHDA and CDR2 SQIVND (reference sequence). CDR3 sequence: CASSISGGGQPQHF. CDR3 sequence (DNA): TGTGCCAGTAGTATCTCCGGAGGGGGTCAGCCCCAGCATTTT.

This clonotype appeared a few times. The rearrangement uses TRBV4-1 and TRBJ2-1; TRBD1 is a possible D gene (5 bases). V lost 7 bases to trimming and J lost 1 base, with 17 bases between them. The CDR3 consists of 16 residues. Germline V gives CDR1 MGHRA, CDR2 YSYEKL. The CDR3 DNA reads TGCGCCAGCACCTCCCTACTTAGACAGTCCTACAATGAGCAGTTCTTC. It is translated as CASTSLLRQSYNEQFF.

The chain is built from TRBV20-1 and TRBJ1-1, with D possibly matching TRBD1 (5 bases). Deletions cut 2 bases from V and 1 base from J, with 17 bases between. The CDR3 is 16 residues long. The V gene's germline CDR1 is DFQATT and CDR2 SNEGSKA (reference sequence). The DNA for the CDR3 is TGCAGTGCTAGACCCGGGGGATATCGGGCGAACACTGAAGCTTTCTTT. Amino acids: CSARPGGYRANTEAFF.

The chain uses TRBV6-1 and TRBJ2-7; D is possibly TRBD1 or TRBD2 (5 bases each). V was cut by 9 bases and J by 2 bases, with 14 bases left in between. The CDR3 runs 13 residues. Germline V gives CDR1 MNHNS, CDR2 SASEGT. CDR3 in DNA: TGTGCCAGTTCAGGACGGGGCACCTACGAGCAGTACTTC. Protein product: CASSGRGTYEQYF.

This clonotype was detected only a few times. This rearrangement joins TRBV20-1 to TRBJ1-5, with D tentatively TRBD1 (5 bases). This CDR3 is built from 15 residues. CDR1 and CDR2 from the germline V gene are DFQATT and SNEGSKA (reference sequence). Trimming cost V 6 bases and J 4 bases, with 19 bases left between them. CDR3 protein: CSARKSGLENQPQHF. For the CDR3, the DNA is TGCAGTGCGAGAAAATCGGGACTTGAAAATCAGCCCCAGCATTTT.

This clonotype was found a few times. V gene TRBV28 combines with J gene TRBJ1-5; D uncertain. In germline, CDR1 is MDHEN, CDR2 SYDVKM. V lost 11 bases and J 9 bases, leaving 17 bases between the germline ends. This CDR3 spans 12 amino acids. CDR3: CASGRPVGPQHF. For the CDR3, the DNA is TGTGCCTCGGGTCGGCCGGTGGGGCCCCAGCATTTT.

The CDR3 sequence: CASRLAGYTGELFF. DNA of the CDR3: TGTGCCAGCAGGCTAGCGGGGTACACCGGGGAGCTGTTTTTT. This chain uses TRBV6-1 with TRBJ2-2; TRBD2 aligns across 9 bases. CDR3 length: 14 amino acids. From germline, CDR1 is MNHNS and CDR2 SASEGT. Losses at the gene ends were 6 bases for V and 3 bases for J; bases not matched to a gene: 2.

This clonotype was picked up a small number of times. This chain joins TRBV9 and TRBJ2-7; D ambiguous. CDR3 length equals 14 residues. The V and J ends lost 2 bases and 4 bases respectively, with 13 bases between them. Looked up from germline, CDR1 is SGDLS and CDR2 is YYNGEE. This chain's CDR3 is CASSVGPLGYEQYF. The CDR3 coding sequence is TGTGCCAGCAGCGTGGGCCCTTTGGGATACGAGCAGTACTTC. Full variable domain (remainder filled in from reference TRBV9 and TRBJ2-7): DSGVTQTPKHLITATGQRVTLRCSPRSGDLSVYWYQQSLDQGLQFLIQYYNGEERAKGNILERFSAQQFPDLHSELNLSSLELGDSALYFCASSVGPLGYEQYFGPGTRLTVT.

CDR3 sequence (DNA): TGCAGCGCGGAACGGACTTCTCGGCTTGGCGGGGAGCTGTTTTTT. The encoded protein is CSAERTSRLGGELFF. This chain uses TRBV20-1 with TRBJ2-2, with D tentatively TRBD2 (5 bases). The CDR3 consists of 15 residues. Per the germline V gene, CDR1 is DFQATT and CDR2 is SNEGSKA (reference sequence).

This CDR3 reads CASSLAWNTDTQYF. The CDR3 DNA sequence: TGCGCCAGCAGCTTGGCCTGGAACACAGATACGCAGTATTTT. The rearrangement uses TRBV5-1 and TRBJ2-3; no reliable D call. CDR1 SGHRS and CDR2 YFSETQ come from the germline V gene. Trimming left V 0 bases short and J 2 bases short, with 7 bases between. The CDR3 length is 14 residues.

In this sample, this clonotype turned up a few times. The chain links TRBV12-3 or TRBV12-4 to TRBJ2-3; TRBD2 aligns across 15 bases. The CDR3 length is 17 residues. V shed 3 bases and J 6 bases; nucleotides not matched to a gene: 7. This CDR3 is CASSFRTSGRALDTQYF. CDR3 sequence (DNA): TGTGCCAGCAGTTTCCGGACTAGCGGGAGGGCCTTGGATACGCAGTATTTT.

The chain recombines TRBV11-2 with TRBJ2-1; possible D gene TRBD2, 6 bases. Germline V lookup: CDR1 SGHAT, CDR2 FQNNGV. The V and J ends lost 3 bases and 7 bases respectively, with 22 bases between them. The CDR3 extends over 17 amino acids. CDR3 sequence (DNA): TGTGCCAGCAGCTTTTTTTTTGGGGGGAGAATTATAAATGAGCAGTTCTTC. It codes for CASSFFFGGRIINEQFF.

The chain uses TRBV20-1 and TRBJ1-6, with D uncertain. The CDR3 length is 14 residues. Trimming cost V 0 bases and J 7 bases, with 10 bases left between them. Per the germline V gene, CDR1 is DFQATT and CDR2 is SNEGSKA (reference sequence). CDR3 in amino acids: CSARDLGFNSPLHF. The CDR3 bases are TGCAGTGCTAGAGATTTAGGGTTCAATTCACCCCTCCACTTT.

Turning to this clonotype: A junction boundary mismatches the germline segment, possibly from a read error. The rearrangement uses TRBV10-3 and TRBJ1-5; D is ambiguous. The CDR3 consists of 13 residues. Germline CDR1 ENHRY, CDR2 SYGVKD. The CDR3 DNA reads TGCGCCATCAGTGAGTATGGAGGAGAGCCCCAGCATTTT. Protein: CAISEYGGEPQHF.

Ten or more counts support this clonotype. The V gene is TRBV27, the J gene TRBJ1-5; D is unclear. CDR1 is MNHEY, CDR2 SMNVEV, per germline (reference sequence). The length of the CDR3 is 14 residues. V was trimmed by 2 bases and J by 0 bases, leaving 5 bases between them. The CDR3 region has the DNA TGTGCCAGCAGTTTAGCAGATAGCAATCAGCCCCAGCATTTT. Its protein is CASSLADSNQPQHF.

This clonotype has more than one count but fewer than ten. The chain joins TRBV24-1 to TRBJ2-5; possible D gene TRBD2, 6 bases. The germline V gene has CDR1 KGHDR and CDR2 SFDVKD. CDR3 length: 13 amino acids. The germline V and J ends were trimmed by 6 bases and 2 bases, with 9 bases remaining between them. For the CDR3, the DNA is TGTGCCACCAGTCGGGAGACGCAAGAGACCCAGTACTTC. It specifies CATSRETQETQYF.

This chain connects TRBV24-1 to TRBJ1-4; D is unclear. CDR1 and CDR2 (germline): KGHDR, SFDVKD. The CDR3 extends over 15 amino acids. Between the trimmed V and J ends, which lost 1 base and 2 bases, there was a span of 7 bases. The CDR3, as DNA: TGTGCCACCAGTGATTTCGCGCGGACTAATGAAAAACTGTTTTTT. It translates to CATSDFARTNEKLFF.